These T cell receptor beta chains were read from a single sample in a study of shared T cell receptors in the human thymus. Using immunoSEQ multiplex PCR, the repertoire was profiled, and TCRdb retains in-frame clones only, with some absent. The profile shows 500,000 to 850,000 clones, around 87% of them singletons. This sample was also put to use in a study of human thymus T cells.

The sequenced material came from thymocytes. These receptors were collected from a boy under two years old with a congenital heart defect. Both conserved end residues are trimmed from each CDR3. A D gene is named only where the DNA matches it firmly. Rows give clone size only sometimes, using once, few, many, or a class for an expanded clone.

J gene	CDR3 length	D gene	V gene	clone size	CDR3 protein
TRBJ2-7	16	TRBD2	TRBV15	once	ATSSNRLAGWYNYEQY
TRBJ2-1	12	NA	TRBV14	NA	ASSQSSRDNEQF
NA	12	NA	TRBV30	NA	AWSFRRQGYEQY
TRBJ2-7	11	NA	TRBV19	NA	ASSIDNSYEQY
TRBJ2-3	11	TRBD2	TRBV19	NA	ASSIIRGSTQY
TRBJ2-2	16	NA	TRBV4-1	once	ASSRDWASLLNTGELF
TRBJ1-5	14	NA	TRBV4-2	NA	ASSQTPGEGHQPQH
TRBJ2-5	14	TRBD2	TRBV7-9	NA	ASSPWTSGSTETQY
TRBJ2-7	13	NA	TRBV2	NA	ASNAAGQPPYEQY
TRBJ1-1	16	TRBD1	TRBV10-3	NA	AISGPGQGTSMNTEAF
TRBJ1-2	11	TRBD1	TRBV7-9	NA	ASSSRTGRGYT
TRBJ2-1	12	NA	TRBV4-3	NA	ASSQEAPGGEQF
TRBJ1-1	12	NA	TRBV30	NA	AWNVKGENTEAF
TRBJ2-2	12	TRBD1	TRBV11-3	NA	ASSPGQGAGELF
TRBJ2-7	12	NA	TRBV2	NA	ASSVRTVPYEQY
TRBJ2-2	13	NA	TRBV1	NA	TSSHRGLPIHPSL
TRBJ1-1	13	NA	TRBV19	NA	ASGDEARRPTEAF
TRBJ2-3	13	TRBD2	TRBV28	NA	ASSFVAGDTDTQY
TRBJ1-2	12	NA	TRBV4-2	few	ASSQDLLVNGYT
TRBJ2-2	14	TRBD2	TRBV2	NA	ASSDTSGRRAGELF
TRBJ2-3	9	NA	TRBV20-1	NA	SARLADTQY
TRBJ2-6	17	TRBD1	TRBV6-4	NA	ASSDSPGQKSSGANVLT
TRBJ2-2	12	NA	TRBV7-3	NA	ASSPPGGLGELF
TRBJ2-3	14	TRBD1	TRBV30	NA	AWSHRGDCSPDTQY
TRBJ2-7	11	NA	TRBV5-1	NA	ASSPGQIYEQY
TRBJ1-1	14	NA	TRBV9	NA	ASSEGGWARSTEAF
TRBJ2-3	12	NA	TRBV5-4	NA	ASSSSLGTDTQY
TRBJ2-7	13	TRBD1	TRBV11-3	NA	ASSLGRDRGDEQY
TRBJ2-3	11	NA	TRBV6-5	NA	ASSRRGTDTQY
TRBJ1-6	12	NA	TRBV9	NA	ASSVHAANSPLH
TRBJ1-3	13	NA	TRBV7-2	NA	ASSLARTAGNTIY
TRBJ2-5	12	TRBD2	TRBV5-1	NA	ASSLGLAGETQY
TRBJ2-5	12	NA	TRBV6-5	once	ASSYFRGHGTQY
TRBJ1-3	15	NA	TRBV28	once	ASRGAQETYSGNTIY
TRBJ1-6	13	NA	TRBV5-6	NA	ASSPSWTDNSPLH
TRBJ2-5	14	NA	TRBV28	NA	ASMKGAGGEQETQY
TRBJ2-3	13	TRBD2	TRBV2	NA	ASSLGLASTDTQY
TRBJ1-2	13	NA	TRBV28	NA	ASSGLRVRRYGYT
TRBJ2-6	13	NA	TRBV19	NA	ASISKDSGANVLT
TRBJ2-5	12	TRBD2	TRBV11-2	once	ASSPRREQETQY
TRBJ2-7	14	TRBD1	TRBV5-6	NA	ASSKRRQGLSYEQY
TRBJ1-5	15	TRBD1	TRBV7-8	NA	ASSEDRAEERSKPQH
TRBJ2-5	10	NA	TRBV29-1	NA	ADSCLEETQY
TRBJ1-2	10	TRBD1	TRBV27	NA	ASSSTGDGYT
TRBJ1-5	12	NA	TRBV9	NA	ASSVDGITQPQH
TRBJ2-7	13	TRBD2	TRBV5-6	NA	ASSSVLAISYEQY
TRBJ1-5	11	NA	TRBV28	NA	ASSRELGQPQH
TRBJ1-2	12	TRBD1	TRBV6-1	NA	ASSDPGQVYGYT
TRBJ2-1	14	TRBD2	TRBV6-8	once	AILPSYSGPRRGQF
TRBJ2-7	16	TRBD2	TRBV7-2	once	ASSLTFPTSGPTYEQY
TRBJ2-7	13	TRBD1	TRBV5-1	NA	ASSPDRGPHDEQY
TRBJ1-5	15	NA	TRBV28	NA	ASSLQWFQGGNQPQH
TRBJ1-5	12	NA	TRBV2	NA	ASSAWRVHRPQH